Sequencing of this T cell receptor (beta chain) was carried out in a study of blood T cell repertoires in COVID-19. Whole-study context: The analysed material was cDNA or gDNA that came from T cells, B-cell-depleted T cells, or PBMCs.

The repertoire was sequenced with immunoSEQ multiplex PCR; TCRdb's copy has only in-frame clones and lacks some. The table shows some 200,000 clones, with roughly 84% occurring only once. The sequence derives from a young woman who had recovered from COVID-19. Source material: peripheral blood.

The CDR3 sequence: CASSLEGEWANEKLFF. DNA of the CDR3: TGTGCCAGCAGCTTGGAGGGGGAGTGGGCTAATGAAAAACTGTTTTTT. The chain couples TRBV5-6 to TRBJ1-4; weak D call: TRBD1 (6 bases). The CDR3 is 16 residues long. V gave up 0 bases and J gave up 3 bases, with 12 bases separating them. Germline V CDR1 and CDR2: SGHDT, YYEEEE.